This note documents a single T cell receptor (beta chain) sequence. Libraries were prepared by immunoSEQ multiplex PCR; TCRdb keeps only in-frame clonotypes and omits some of them. Of approximately 190,000 clones listed, approximately 90% are singletons. The sample belongs to a study of control samples from healthy donors and cancer patients. CDR3 length equals 13 residues. CDR1 is LNHDA, CDR2 SQIVND, per germline (reference sequence). V lost 0 bases, J lost 5 bases, and 5 bases lay in between. What was sequenced was blood. The receptor was isolated from a man aged 30-40 years in good health. This rearrangement joins TRBV19 to TRBJ1-5; D is unclear. The CDR3: CASSIESYQPQHF. CDR3 in DNA: TGTGCCAGTAGTATAGAGTCCTATCAGCCCCAGCATTTT.